The 32 T cell receptor beta chains below come from one sample, sequenced in a study of cytomegalovirus exposure and HLA in healthy donors. The primer mix had 60 Vbeta and 13 Jbeta primers. This table comes from immunoSEQ multiplex PCR, and its TCRdb copy is limited to in-frame clones, with some not included. The sample has roughly 150,000 clones; approximately 80% are singletons. The specimen was PBMCs. Source of these receptors: a man aged 25 to 40 in good health and CMV-seronegative.

V and J are TRBV2 and TRBJ1-4, with D uncertain. The CDR3 runs to 11 residues. CDR1 is SNHLY, CDR2 FYNNEI, per germline. V lost 6 bases and J lost 10, with 9 bases in between. Here the CDR3 reads CASRPNGKLFF. The CDR3 region has the DNA TGTGCCAGCAGACCCAACGGAAAACTGTTTTTT.

The rearrangement uses TRBV27 and TRBJ2-7, with a possible D match to TRBD1 (6 bases). CDR1 and CDR2 from the germline V gene are MNHEY and SMNVEV (reference sequence). Between the trimmed V and J ends, which lost 0 bases and 5 bases, there was a span of 14 bases. This CDR3 has 15 residues. As DNA, the CDR3 is TGTGCCAGCAGTTTATCTCTCTGGGGGCGGGACGAGCAGTACTTC. This sequence encodes CASSLSLWGRDEQYF.

The genes are TRBV9 and TRBJ2-1; 13 bases agree with TRBD2. Germline values: CDR1 SGDLS, CDR2 YYNGEE. CDR3 size: 16 residues. The trim removed 4 bases at V and 8 bases at J, leaving 9 bases unmatched. In DNA, the CDR3 is TGTGCCAGCAGCTTAAGGACTAGCGGGAGTAGTCATGAGCAGTTCTTC. Amino acids: CASSLRTSGSSHEQFF.

This sequence joins TRBV27 and TRBJ1-2; 9 bases line up with TRBD1. Looked up from germline, CDR1 is MNHEY and CDR2 is SMNVEV (reference sequence). This CDR3 is built from 12 residues. With 9 bases clipped from V and 6 bases from J, the junction kept 5 bases outside the gene matches. The DNA for the CDR3 is TGTGCCAGTCGGACAGGGGTGAATGGCTACACCTTC. Its protein is CASRTGVNGYTF.

The chain recombines TRBV2 with TRBJ2-1, with 12 nucleotides matching TRBD2. This CDR3 spans 14 amino acids. Germline trimming cut 5 bases from V and 8 bases from J; bases unmatched to any gene: 4. CDR1 and CDR2 from the germline V gene are SNHLY and FYNNEI. The CDR3 DNA reads as TGTGCCAGCAGTTGGACTAGCGGGAACGATGAGCAGTTCTTC. Its protein is CASSWTSGNDEQFF.

This clone appeared a single time. Here the CDR3 DNA reads TGTGCCAGCAGTTTGGGGCGGAGTGACACCGGGGAGCTGTTTTTT. Encoded protein: CASSLGRSDTGELFF. The rearrangement uses TRBV27 and TRBJ2-2, with a possible D match to TRBD1 (5 bases). The CDR3 length is 15 residues. Per germline, CDR1 MNHEY and CDR2 SMNVEV (reference sequence). V was shortened by 3 bases and J by 3 bases, with 11 bases between the two germline ends.

V is TRBV10-3 and J is TRBJ2-1; D might be TRBD2 (5 bases). The CDR3 is 16 residues long. Trimming pared 6 bases from V and 7 bases from J, leaving 22 bases between. From germline, CDR1 is ENHRY and CDR2 SYGVKD. The CDR3 bases are TGTGCCATCAGGGGATTACGGGTTTCGGGGATGAATGAGCAGTTCTTC. Translation: CAIRGLRVSGMNEQFF.

The gene calls are TRBV5-5 and TRBJ2-7; TRBD1 might be the D (6 bases). Per germline, CDR1 SGHKS and CDR2 YYEKEE (reference sequence). Trimming removed 0 bases from V and 2 bases from J, with 15 bases in between. The CDR3 runs 16 residues. In nucleotides, the CDR3 is TGTGCCAGCAGCTTGGCCCCAGGGGCCGGAACCTACGAGCAGTACTTC. Its translation: CASSLAPGAGTYEQYF.

The chain combines TRBV18 with TRBJ2-6; D gene unclear. Between the trimmed V and J ends, which lost 3 bases and 4 bases, there was a span of 7 bases. Germline CDR1 is KGHSH and CDR2 is LQKENI. The CDR3 is 14 amino acids. CDR3 sequence: CASSPTRGANVLTF. The CDR3 DNA reads as TGTGCCAGCTCACCCACTCGCGGGGCCAACGTCCTGACTTTC.

This clone was observed once. The chain links TRBV30 to TRBJ1-4; D not certain. The CDR3 contains 12 residues. CDR1 is GTSNPN, CDR2 SVGIG, per germline (reference sequence). Trimming stripped 4 bases from V and 7 bases from J, with 10 bases between. The CDR3 nucleotides are TGTGCCTGGATGAGGCACCCTGAAAAACTGTTTTTT. This codes for CAWMRHPEKLFF.

The genes are TRBV7-2 and TRBJ2-3; TRBD2 matches 7 bases. This CDR3 is built from 16 residues. With V trimmed by 1 base and J by 2 bases, 6 bases remained unmatched. Looked up from germline, CDR1 is SGHTA and CDR2 is FQGNSA. As DNA, the CDR3 is TGTGCCAGCAGCTTAGTTGCGGGAGAAGTCACAGATACGCAGTATTTT. This sequence encodes CASSLVAGEVTDTQYF.

The chain employs TRBV7-9 and TRBJ2-1; 11 bases agree with TRBD2. The CDR3 contains 16 residues. V lost 4 bases and J lost 12; bases outside the gene matches: 14. The germline gives CDR1 SEHNR, CDR2 FQNEAQ (reference sequence). The CDR3, as DNA: TGTGCCAGCAGCTCCGCCGCTAGCGGGGGGACCTTACGGCAGTTCTTC. As protein: CASSSAASGGTLRQFF.

The chain joins TRBV6-5 to TRBJ2-3, with 7 bases that match TRBD2. V was clipped by 4 bases and J by 3 bases; unmatched bases: 10. Germline-derived CDR1 and CDR2 are MNHEY and SVGAGI. The CDR3 runs to 16 residues. The CDR3 spells CASSSRGGRFTDTQYF. The CDR3 bases are TGTGCCAGCAGTTCCCGCGGCGGGAGATTTACAGATACGCAGTATTTT.

This clone appeared a few times. CDR3 sequence reads: CASSHTGTSGSYEQYF. The DNA of the CDR3 is TGCGCCAGCAGCCATACCGGGACTAGCGGGTCCTACGAGCAGTACTTC. V and J are TRBV4-3 and TRBJ2-7; 12 bases align to TRBD2. Germline CDR1 reads LGHNA; CDR2 reads YSLEER. This CDR3 contains 16 residues. Trimming removed 3 bases from V and 1 base from J; junction bases left unmatched: 4.

This chain links TRBV28 with TRBJ1-2, with 7 bases that match TRBD1. Germline-derived CDR1 and CDR2 are MDHEN and SYDVKM. The CDR3 is 12 residues long. J gave up 8 bases and V 3 bases, and 3 bases lay outside the gene matches. CDR3 protein: CASSFNRGGYTF. CDR3 nucleotides: TGTGCCAGCAGTTTCAACAGGGGAGGCTACACCTTC.

The chain recombines TRBV19 with TRBJ2-7, with 7 nucleotides matching TRBD1. V dropped 4 bases and J dropped 1; count of bases not matched to a gene: 4. Germline CDR1 and CDR2: LNHDA and SQIVND (reference sequence). The CDR3 sequence is 14 residues long. CDR3 region: CASSNRDSSYEQYF. CDR3 sequence (DNA): TGTGCCAGTAGTAACCGGGACAGTTCCTACGAGCAGTACTTC.

This clone was recorded once. V and J are TRBV5-1 and TRBJ2-7, with a possible D match to TRBD1 (5 bases). The CDR3 runs to 12 residues. The V end lost 2 bases, the J end lost 5 bases, and 8 bases lay between the germline ends. CDR1 is SGHRS and CDR2 is YFSETQ in the germline V gene. The CDR3 spells CASSLGADEQYF. The CDR3 DNA reads TGCGCCAGCAGCTTAGGGGCAGACGAGCAGTACTTC.

The rearrangement uses TRBV19 and TRBJ2-2; 15 bases fit TRBD2. The CDR3 spans 19 residues. Germline CDR1 LNHDA, CDR2 SQIVND (reference sequence). Trimming removed 2 bases from V and 4 bases from J; junction bases left unmatched: 8. This CDR3 is CASSIKGTSGRRGTGELFF. In DNA, the CDR3 is TGTGCCAGTAGTATAAAGGGGACTAGCGGGAGGAGGGGCACCGGGGAGCTGTTTTTT.

This clone was seen a single time. The sample contains more than one DNA sequence encoding this CDR3. This rearrangement joins TRBV27 to TRBJ2-7; D is possibly TRBD1 (5 bases). V lost 3 bases to trimming and J lost 0 bases, with 6 bases between them. Germline V CDR1 and CDR2: MNHEY, SMNVEV (reference sequence). The CDR3 length is 13 residues. CDR3 in DNA: TGTGCCAGCAGTTTTAGGGGCTCCTACGAGCAGTACTTC. The encoded protein is CASSFRGSYEQYF.

The J gene is TRBJ1-1, the V gene TRBV6-5; the match to TRBD1 covers 9 bases. The CDR3 spans 14 residues. From germline, CDR1 is MNHEY and CDR2 SVGAGI. The trim removed 5 bases at V and 5 bases at J, leaving 6 bases unmatched. The CDR3 bases are TGTGCCAGCAGTGCCGACAGGGGGAGAACTGAAGCTTTCTTT. This sequence encodes CASSADRGRTEAFF.

Of note for this clone: Here the CDR3 omits its conserved ending phenylalanine or tryptophan, so a read error is the likely source. The genes are TRBV5-4 and TRBJ2-7, with TRBD1 matching 10 bases. CDR3 length: 16 amino acids. Germline-derived CDR1 and CDR2 are SGHNT and YYREEE (reference sequence). V gave up 4 bases and J gave up 2 bases; unmatched junction bases: 9. Here the CDR3 DNA reads TGTGCCAGCAGCCAAGAAGGGACAGGGGACCCCTACGAGCAGTACCTC. Translating gives CASSQEGTGDPYEQYL.

V is TRBV7-2 and J is TRBJ2-3, with 11 bases matching TRBD2. This CDR3 is 17 amino acids long. Germline CDR1 and CDR2: SGHTA and FQGNSA. Trimming took 1 base from V and 0 from J; bases not matched to a gene: 3. The CDR3 DNA sequence: TGTGCCAGCAGCTTAGGGACTAGCGGGTTCAGCACAGATACGCAGTATTTT. It yields the protein CASSLGTSGFSTDTQYF.

The rearrangement links TRBV9 to TRBJ2-7; 9 bases are a match to TRBD2. The length of the CDR3 is 17 residues. Losses at the gene ends were 2 bases for V and 3 bases for J; bases not matched to a gene: 12. Germline lookup yields CDR1 SGDLS and CDR2 YYNGEE. In nucleotides, the CDR3 is TGTGCCAGCAGCGTTTCTAGCGGGACCGGGCCGAGCTACGAGCAGTACTTC. It yields the protein CASSVSSGTGPSYEQYF.

The chain joins TRBV7-2 to TRBJ2-1; D gene ambiguous. This CDR3 is built from 15 residues. CDR1 SGHTA and CDR2 FQGNSA come from the germline V gene. Trimming pared 1 base from V and 3 bases from J, leaving 10 bases between. The CDR3 loop reads CASSLESQYYNEQFF. For the CDR3, the DNA is TGTGCCAGCAGCTTAGAGAGCCAATACTACAATGAGCAGTTCTTC.

The rearrangement uses TRBV30 and TRBJ1-5; D call uncertain. Germline V gene sequence: CDR1 GTSNPN, CDR2 SVGIG (reference sequence). Trimming left V 3 bases short and J 0 bases short, with 9 bases between. This CDR3 is built from 14 residues. CDR3 amino acids: CAWRAANSNQPQHF. The CDR3 coding sequence is TGTGCCTGGAGGGCAGCGAATAGCAATCAGCCCCAGCATTTT.

This clone was seen only a few times. The chain carries TRBV6-6 and TRBJ2-1; tentatively, D is TRBD1 (5 bases). In germline, CDR1 is MNHNY, CDR2 SVGAGI (reference sequence). Between the trimmed V and J ends, which lost 6 bases and 0 bases, there was a span of 9 bases. The CDR3 is 14 amino acids. In DNA form, the CDR3 reads TGTGCCAGCAGAACGGACACCTCCTACAATGAGCAGTTCTTC. Amino acid sequence: CASRTDTSYNEQFF.

This chain links TRBV7-8 with TRBJ2-5; 9 bases map to TRBD2. The DNA end is more similar to TRBJ2-7, so the J call may be wrong. The CDR3 extends over 14 amino acids. CDR1 and CDR2 (germline): SGHVS, FQNEAQ. The CDR3 loop reads CASSLAGLAYEQYF. The CDR3 DNA is TGTGCCAGCAGCTTAGCGGGACTAGCTTACGAGCAGTACTTC.

V and J are TRBV27 and TRBJ2-7; tentative D call: TRBD1 (5 bases). Germline V CDR1 and CDR2: MNHEY, SMNVEV (reference sequence). Trimming pared 2 bases from V and 7 bases from J, leaving 15 bases between. The CDR3 is 14 residues long. Written as DNA, the CDR3 is TGTGCCAGCAGTTTAAACCCGACAGTCTTTGAGCAGTACTTC. Protein: CASSLNPTVFEQYF.

The chain joins TRBV28 to TRBJ1-1, with no clear D. This CDR3 is built from 14 residues. V lost 3 bases, J lost 3 bases, and 11 bases lay in between. CDR1 is MDHEN and CDR2 is SYDVKM in the germline V gene. The CDR3 DNA reads as TGTGCCAGCAGTTTTTTATCCGGGGACACTGAAGCTTTCTTT. Encoded protein: CASSFLSGDTEAFF. Looking up the rest from reference TRBV28 and TRBJ1-1 gives the full variable domain: DVKVTQSSRYLVKRTGEKVFLECVQDMDHENMFWYRQDPGLGLRLIYFSYDVKMKEKGDIPEGYSVSREKKERFSLILESASTNQTSMYLCASSFLSGDTEAFFGQGTRLTVV.

The rearrangement uses TRBV9 and TRBJ2-7; weak D call: TRBD1 (6 bases). CDR1 and CDR2 from the germline V gene are SGDLS and YYNGEE. The CDR3 is 14 amino acids. Trimming shortened V by 4 bases and J by 1 base, and 12 bases separated the two germline ends. For the CDR3, the DNA is TGTGCCAGCAGCTCCTCCGGACAGTCCTACGAGCAGTACTTC. Translated: CASSSSGQSYEQYF.

This clone turned up a few times. The genes are TRBV2 and TRBJ2-3; 9 bases are shared with TRBD2. The germline V gene encodes CDR1 SNHLY and CDR2 FYNNEI. The junction had 10 bases not matched to a gene; V was cut back by 7 bases and J by 5 bases. The CDR3 runs 15 residues. The CDR3 loop reads CASTQGAGGGDTQYF. In nucleotides, the CDR3 is TGTGCCAGCACCCAAGGGGCGGGAGGGGGAGATACGCAGTATTTT.

Points on this clone: The sample holds other DNA sequences that translate to the same CDR3. The V gene is TRBV7-2, the J gene TRBJ2-1; 12 nucleotides align to TRBD2. Germline trimming cut 1 base from V and 4 bases from J; bases unmatched to any gene: 2. Germline assignment: CDR1 SGHTA and CDR2 FQGNSA. The CDR3 sequence is 16 residues long. The CDR3 spells CASSLGGLAGYNEQFF. The CDR3 DNA reads as TGTGCCAGCAGCTTAGGAGGACTAGCGGGATACAATGAGCAGTTCTTC.